This T cell receptor (beta chain) was identified in a study of cytomegalovirus exposure and HLA in healthy donors. The V gene lost 7 bases and the J gene lost 10 bases, with 16 bases spanning the gap. The CDR3 spans 11 residues. The germline CDR1 and CDR2 sequences are GTSNPN and SVGIG (reference sequence). This clone was recorded once. A multiplex PCR was run with 60 Vbeta primers and 13 Jbeta primers. Clones were read by immunoSEQ multiplex PCR, and TCRdb kept only the in-frame ones, dropping some. The repertoire consists of more than 40,000 clones, with about half occurring once and the leading ten covering roughly 5.6%.

This clonotype originated in a man aged 60-69 years in good health and CMV-seronegative. The specimen sequenced was PBMCs. The chain joins TRBV30 to TRBJ1-1; TRBD1 is a possible D gene (5 bases). CDR3 amino acids: CAFSRGTRAFF. The CDR3 bases are TGTGCCTTCTCCCGGGGGACGAGAGCTTTCTTT.